The 32 T cell receptor beta chains presented below share a single source sample, sequenced in a study of T-cell reconstitution after alpha-beta-depleted transplantation in children. Unique molecular identifiers were incorporated into the prepared TCRbeta library. In TCRdb, the PCR reads were re-called with MiXCR into one record per CDR3 protein. Found here are 95,000 to 150,000 distinct CDR3 sequences, roughly 23% of them singletons; the top ten hold about 10%. The specimen was PBMCs, mostly from graft donor cells, collected 180 days after TCRalphabeta/CD19-depleted stem cell transplant. The origin of the receptors is a male patient aged 2 to 9 who had a stem cell transplant for chronic granulomatous disease, so the T cells may come from the graft donor.

This clonotype came up many times. This rearrangement joins TRBV20-1 to TRBJ2-7; D remains unclear. CDR1 is DFQATT and CDR2 is SNEGSKA in the germline V gene (reference sequence). CDR3 length equals 15 residues. Trimming removed 4 bases from V and 3 bases from J, with 19 bases in between. The CDR3 DNA follows: TGCAGTGCTAAAAGAGACTGGTCTTCCTTCTACGAGCAGTACTTC. Translated, it gives CSAKRDWSSFYEQYF.

This clonotype occurred many times. The gene calls are TRBV5-1 and TRBJ1-2, with D tentatively TRBD1 (6 bases). CDR1 SGHRS and CDR2 YFSETQ come from the germline V gene. V lost 0 bases to trimming and J lost 2 bases, with 20 bases between them. CDR3 length: 18 amino acids. The CDR3 loop reads CASSLVPAGTRTNYGYTF. The CDR3 coding sequence is TGCGCCAGCAGCTTGGTCCCCGCCGGGACACGGACAAACTATGGCTACACCTTC.

This sequence joins TRBV12-3 or TRBV12-4 and TRBJ2-5, with 11 bases that match TRBD2. This CDR3 contains 17 residues. V was pared by 7 bases and J by 2 bases, with 12 bases of the junction left unmatched. This CDR3 reads CASTLGAGLAVQETQYF. DNA of the CDR3: TGTGCCAGCACTCTGGGAGCGGGACTAGCGGTACAAGAGACCCAGTACTTC.

The chain has TRBV4-1 and TRBJ2-3, with D perhaps matching TRBD2 (5 bases). CDR1 and CDR2 from the germline V gene are MGHRA and YSYEKL. The CDR3 runs 14 residues. The V gene lost 4 bases and the J gene lost 3 bases, with 11 bases spanning the gap. The CDR3 nucleotides are TGCGCCAGCAGCCCTCCTAGCACAACAGATACGCAGTATTTT. Translation: CASSPPSTTDTQYF.

The V call is TRBV18, the J call TRBJ2-3; TRBD2 agrees at 8 bases. The germline gives CDR1 KGHSH, CDR2 LQKENI. The CDR3 spans 16 residues. J was trimmed by 3 bases and V by 3 bases; bases with no gene match: 8. In DNA form, the CDR3 reads TGTGCCAGCTCACCCAAACTAGCGGCAGTGACAGATACGCAGTATTTT. Translating gives CASSPKLAAVTDTQYF.

Only a few counts were recorded for this clonotype. The chain joins TRBV4-1 to TRBJ1-5, with no clear D. Trimming took off 0 bases at V and 5 bases at J, with 14 bases between the two ends. CDR3 length equals 16 residues. Per germline, CDR1 MGHRA and CDR2 YSYEKL. CDR3 residues: CASSQEGGQLDQPQHF. The DNA of the CDR3 is TGCGCCAGCAGCCAAGAAGGTGGGCAGTTGGATCAGCCCCAGCATTTT.

In its sample, this clonotype was seen a few times. The chain is built from TRBV29-1 and TRBJ2-1; 9 nucleotides agree with TRBD2. This CDR3 is 14 amino acids long. CDR1 and CDR2 (germline): SQVTM, ANQGSEA. J lost 6 bases, V lost 6 bases, and 9 bases had no gene match. The CDR3 nucleotides read TGCAGCGTCGTTAGCGGGGGCCCAATCAATGAGCAGTTCTTC. This encodes CSVVSGGPINEQFF.

The chain has TRBV10-3 and TRBJ1-2; D not certain. Germline CDR1 and CDR2: ENHRY and SYGVKD. V dropped 5 bases and J dropped 7 bases, with 11 bases sitting between them. This CDR3 has 12 amino acids. Here the CDR3 reads CAISRTPSGYTF. The CDR3 bases are TGTGCCATCAGTCGGACCCCGTCTGGCTACACCTTC.

The chain recombines TRBV12-3 or TRBV12-4 with TRBJ1-4; D not certain. V dropped 3 bases and J dropped 8 bases, with 7 bases sitting between them. This CDR3 spans 12 amino acids. CDR3 in amino acids: CASSFGWEKLFF. The CDR3 region has the DNA TGTGCCAGCAGTTTTGGGTGGGAAAAACTGTTTTTT.

This clonotype occurred once. The chain has TRBV27 and TRBJ2-4, with TRBD2 identical over 14 bases. The J segment lost 8 bases and the V segment lost 5 bases, leaving 8 bases of the junction unmatched. This CDR3 spans 16 amino acids. Germline V gene lookup returns CDR1 MNHEY and CDR2 SMNVEV (reference sequence). Written as DNA, the CDR3 is TGTGCCAGCAGTCCCGGGACTAGCGGGGGTAGAGACATTCAGTACTTC. Its translation: CASSPGTSGGRDIQYF.

This clonotype was observed at least ten times. The gene calls are TRBV29-1 and TRBJ2-7; 7 positions match TRBD2. This CDR3 contains 15 residues. V was clipped by 6 bases and J by 2 bases; unmatched bases: 13. Germline V gives CDR1 SQVTM, CDR2 ANQGSEA. This CDR3 is CSVGGGSGITYEQYF. The CDR3 DNA is TGCAGCGTGGGGGGGGGTAGCGGAATAACCTACGAGCAGTACTTC.

This clonotype was counted at least ten times. The chain joins TRBV29-1 to TRBJ2-3; D might be TRBD2 (6 bases). V lost 7 bases, J lost 5 bases, and 16 bases lay in between. Germline V gene lookup returns CDR1 SQVTM and CDR2 ANQGSEA. This CDR3 spans 13 amino acids. The CDR3 region has the DNA TGCAGCGCAGGGACTTCCTCGGTAGATACGCAGTATTTT. The encoded protein is CSAGTSSVDTQYF.

The gene calls are TRBV7-8 and TRBJ1-6; no firm D call. The CDR3 contains 14 residues. Germline CDR1 SGHVS, CDR2 FQNEAQ. The germline V and J ends were trimmed by 1 base and 5 bases, with 6 bases remaining between them. CDR3: CASSLVEDNSPLHF. CDR3 nucleotides: TGTGCCAGCAGCTTAGTGGAAGATAATTCACCCCTCCACTTT.

This clonotype has only a few counts. V usage is TRBV7-2 and J usage is TRBJ1-5; a possible D gene is TRBD1 (5 bases). V was pared by 1 base and J by 3 bases, with 13 bases between. Germline V gene lookup returns CDR1 SGHTA and CDR2 FQGNSA. This CDR3 spans 16 amino acids. CDR3 loop: CASSLEGVGTNQPQHF. In nucleotides, the CDR3 is TGTGCCAGCAGCTTAGAGGGAGTAGGGACCAATCAGCCCCAGCATTTT.

The table lists this clonotype with a few counts. The genes are TRBV15 and TRBJ2-3; D uncertain. Germline CDR1 and CDR2: LNHNV and YYDKDF (reference sequence). Trimming removed 1 base at V and 5 bases at J, with 7 bases between. The CDR3 length is 13 residues. The CDR3 bases are TGTGCCACCAGCAGAGGACCGGGAGATACGCAGTATTTT. Amino acids: CATSRGPGDTQYF.

Details on this clonotype: An end of the junction does not agree with germline; a read error may underlie this. The chain has TRBV7-7 and TRBJ2-1; D is possibly TRBD1 or TRBD2 (5 bases each). Germline lookup yields CDR1 SSHAT and CDR2 FNYEAQ (reference sequence). CDR3 size: 16 residues. The DNA of the CDR3 is TGTGCTAGCAGCCCACGAGGGGCCAATGCCTACAATGAGCAGTTCTTC. It codes for CASSPRGANAYNEQFF.

This clonotype was seen ten or more times. The chain has TRBV12-3 or TRBV12-4 and TRBJ1-3, with D possibly being TRBD1 (6 bases). Trimming removed 3 bases at V and 2 bases at J, with 17 bases between. The CDR3 covers 17 residues. The CDR3 region is CASSFQQGGAAGNTIYF. DNA for the CDR3: TGTGCCAGCAGTTTTCAACAGGGCGGTGCGGCTGGAAACACCATATATTTT.

The chain carries TRBV5-1 and TRBJ2-5; 7 nucleotides align to TRBD1. This CDR3 has 14 amino acids. V lost 4 bases and J lost 6; bases outside the gene matches: 9. Germline V lookup: CDR1 SGHRS, CDR2 YFSETQ. In nucleotides, the CDR3 is TGCGCCAGCAGCGGACGACAGGGAGTCAAGACCCAGTACTTC. Protein sequence: CASSGRQGVKTQYF.

This clonotype was counted between two and nine times. The chain has TRBV5-1 and TRBJ2-1, with D possibly TRBD2 on 5 matching bases. CDR1 is SGHRS, CDR2 YFSETQ, per germline. This CDR3 comprises 14 residues. Trimming left V 2 bases short and J 4 bases short, with 10 bases between. CDR3 region: CASSLAAIYNEQFF. The CDR3 nucleotides are TGCGCCAGCAGCTTAGCGGCCATATACAATGAGCAGTTCTTC.

The chain combines TRBV15 with TRBJ1-1, with D maybe TRBD1 (6 bases). V dropped 4 bases and J dropped 4 bases, with 10 bases sitting between them. Germline V gene data show CDR1 as LNHNV and CDR2 as YYDKDF (reference sequence). The CDR3 loop spans 13 amino acids. CDR3 coding DNA: TGTGCCACCAGCATCGAGGGGGTCACTGAAGCTTTCTTT. Translation: CATSIEGVTEAFF.

V and J are TRBV27 and TRBJ1-1; D might be TRBD1 (6 bases). The length of the CDR3 is 16 residues. The germline V gene has CDR1 MNHEY and CDR2 SMNVEV (reference sequence). V lost 6 bases and J 5 bases, leaving 22 bases between the germline ends. The CDR3 DNA is TGTGCCAGCAGGGCAGAAGTACAGGGAAGGGAGACTGAAGCTTTCTTT. Its protein product is CASRAEVQGRETEAFF.

This clonotype was found a few times. The gene calls are TRBV27 and TRBJ2-7; D is undetermined. V lost 11 bases to trimming and J lost 3 bases, with 17 bases between them. The CDR3 has 13 residues. The germline V gene has CDR1 MNHEY and CDR2 SMNVEV (reference sequence). In DNA form, the CDR3 reads TGTGCCGCCGCCGCCGGCGTCGACTACGAGCAGTACTTC. Translated, it gives CAAAAGVDYEQYF.

This clonotype was observed at least ten times. This chain uses TRBV12-3 or TRBV12-4 with TRBJ2-7, with 10 bases that match TRBD2. This CDR3 has 15 residues. Trimming at V came to 3 bases and at J to 2 bases, leaving 4 bases not matched to a gene. The CDR3 DNA reads TGTGCCAGCAGTTTGTGGCTAGCGGGAGCCTACGAGCAGTACTTC. It is translated as CASSLWLAGAYEQYF.

This clonotype was observed a few times. The V call is TRBV20-1, the J call TRBJ2-3, with 12 bases aligning to TRBD2. V trimming: 6 bases; J trimming: 4 bases; junction bases outside the gene matches: 5. This CDR3 contains 14 residues. Germline V gene lookup returns CDR1 DFQATT and CDR2 SNEGSKA (reference sequence). The CDR3 sequence: CSAILAGGPDTQYF. In DNA, the CDR3 is TGCAGTGCAATACTAGCGGGAGGTCCAGATACGCAGTATTTT.

The chain is built from TRBV20-1 and TRBJ2-3; TRBD2 agrees at 8 bases. V shed 3 bases and J 0 bases; nucleotides not matched to a gene: 2. Germline values: CDR1 DFQATT, CDR2 SNEGSKA (reference sequence). CDR3 size: 14 residues. The chain's CDR3 is CSASPSGSTDTQYF. In DNA form, the CDR3 reads TGCAGTGCTAGCCCTAGCGGGAGCACAGATACGCAGTATTTT.

This clonotype was seen more than once but under ten times. This chain connects TRBV20-1 to TRBJ2-1, with 8 bases aligning to TRBD2. The CDR3 sequence is 12 residues long. CDR1 DFQATT and CDR2 SNEGSKA come from the germline V gene (reference sequence). V was clipped by 7 bases and J by 8 bases; unmatched bases: 7. The CDR3 DNA follows: TGCAGTGTAAAAGCGGGAGTTGATGAGCAGTTCTTC. This translates into CSVKAGVDEQFF.

The sample holds many counts of this clonotype. The chain combines TRBV7-9 with TRBJ2-7; TRBD1 aligns across 9 bases. Germline V CDR1 and CDR2: SEHNR, FQNEAQ (reference sequence). The junction had 8 bases not matched to a gene; V was cut back by 5 bases and J by 6 bases. This CDR3 region has 14 residues. Here the CDR3 reads CASSLKGQGSEQYF. CDR3 in DNA: TGTGCCAGCAGCCTGAAGGGACAGGGTTCCGAGCAGTACTTC. Full variable domain (remainder filled in from reference TRBV7-9 and TRBJ2-7): DTGVSQNPRHKITKRGQNVTFRCDPISEHNRLYWYRQTLGQGPEFLTYFQNEAQLEKSRLLSDRFSAERPKGSFSTLEIQRTEQGDSAMYLCASSLKGQGSEQYFGPGTRLTVT.

The J gene is TRBJ1-6, the V gene TRBV5-6; no definite D call. Trimming stripped 3 bases from V and 8 bases from J, with 12 bases between. The germline CDR1 and CDR2 sequences are SGHDT and YYEEEE. This CDR3 comprises 14 residues. The CDR3 sequence: CASSSLMEYSPLHF. CDR3 DNA sequence: TGTGCCAGCAGCTCCCTCATGGAGTATTCACCCCTCCACTTT.

Only a few counts were recorded for this clonotype. The genes are TRBV20-1 and TRBJ2-1, with 14 bases matching TRBD2. The CDR3 extends over 13 amino acids. The germline V gene encodes CDR1 DFQATT and CDR2 SNEGSKA (reference sequence). V dropped 6 bases and J dropped 9; count of bases not matched to a gene: 4. CDR3 sequence reads: CSARLAGGGEQFF. The CDR3 bases are TGCAGTGCGAGACTAGCGGGGGGGGGTGAGCAGTTCTTC.

The chain combines TRBV20-1 with TRBJ2-1; 13 nucleotides align to TRBD2. The V gene end was trimmed by 0 bases and the J gene end by 8 bases; junction bases not matched to a gene: 4. From germline, CDR1 is DFQATT and CDR2 SNEGSKA (reference sequence). The CDR3 spans 15 residues. The CDR3 loop reads CSARETSGRIDEQFF. DNA for the CDR3: TGCAGTGCTAGAGAGACTAGCGGGAGGATTGATGAGCAGTTCTTC.

The V call is TRBV29-1, the J call TRBJ2-3; the match to TRBD2 covers 12 bases. With V trimmed by 6 bases and J by 6 bases, 10 bases remained unmatched. The CDR3 is made up of 15 amino acids. CDR1 is SQVTM and CDR2 is ANQGSEA in the germline V gene. The CDR3 DNA reads TGCAGCGTCGTACTAGCGGGGGGCCCTGGGGATACGCAGTATTTT. The encoded protein is CSVVLAGGPGDTQYF.

This clonotype was counted a few times. V and J are TRBV20-1 and TRBJ2-1, with 15 bases matching TRBD2. After removal of 5 bases from V and 0 bases from J, the junction contained 5 bases not matched to a gene. Germline loops: CDR1 DFQATT, CDR2 SNEGSKA (reference sequence). This CDR3 region has 17 residues. The CDR3 bases are TGCAGTGCTCGAGGACTAGCGGGAGGGTCCTCCTACAATGAGCAGTTCTTC. This gives the protein CSARGLAGGSSYNEQFF.